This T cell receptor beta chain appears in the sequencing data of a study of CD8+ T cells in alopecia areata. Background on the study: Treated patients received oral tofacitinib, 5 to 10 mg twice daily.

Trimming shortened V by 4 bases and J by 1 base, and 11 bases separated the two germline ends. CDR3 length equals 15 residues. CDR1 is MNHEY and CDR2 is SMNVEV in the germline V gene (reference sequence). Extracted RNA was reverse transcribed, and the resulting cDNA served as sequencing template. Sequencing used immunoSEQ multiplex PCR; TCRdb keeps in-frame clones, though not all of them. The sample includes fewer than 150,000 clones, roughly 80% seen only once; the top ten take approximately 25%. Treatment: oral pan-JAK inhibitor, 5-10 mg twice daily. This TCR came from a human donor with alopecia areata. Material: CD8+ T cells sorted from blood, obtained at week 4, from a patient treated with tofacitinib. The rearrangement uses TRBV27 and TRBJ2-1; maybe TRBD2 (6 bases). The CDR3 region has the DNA TGTGCCAGCAGTTCTGCGGGGCTTTCCTACAATGAGCAGTTCTTC. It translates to CASSSAGLSYNEQFF.